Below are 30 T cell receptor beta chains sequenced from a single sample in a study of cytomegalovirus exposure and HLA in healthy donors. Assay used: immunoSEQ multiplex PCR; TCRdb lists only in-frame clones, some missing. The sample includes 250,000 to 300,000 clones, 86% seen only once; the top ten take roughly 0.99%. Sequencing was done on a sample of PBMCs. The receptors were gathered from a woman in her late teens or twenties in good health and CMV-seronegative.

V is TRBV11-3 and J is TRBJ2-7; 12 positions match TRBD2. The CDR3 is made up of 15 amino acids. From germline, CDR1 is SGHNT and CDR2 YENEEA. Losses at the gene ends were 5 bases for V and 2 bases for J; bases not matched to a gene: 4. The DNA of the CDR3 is TGTGCCAGCAGCCAAACTAGCGGGGGGCCCTACGAGCAGTACTTC. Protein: CASSQTSGGPYEQYF.

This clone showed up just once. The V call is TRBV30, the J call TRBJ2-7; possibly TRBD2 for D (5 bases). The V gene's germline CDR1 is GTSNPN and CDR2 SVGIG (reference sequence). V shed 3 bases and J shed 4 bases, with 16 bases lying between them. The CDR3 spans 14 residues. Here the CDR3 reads CAWRSRAKPYEQYF. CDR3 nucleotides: TGTGCCTGGAGGTCGCGGGCCAAACCGTACGAGCAGTACTTC.

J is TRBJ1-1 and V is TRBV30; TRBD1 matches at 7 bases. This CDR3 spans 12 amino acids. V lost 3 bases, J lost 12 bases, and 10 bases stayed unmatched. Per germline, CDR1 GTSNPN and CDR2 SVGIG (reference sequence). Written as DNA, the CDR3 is TGTGCCTGGAGAACAGGGGCGATTGAGTCTTTCTTT. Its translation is CAWRTGAIESFF.

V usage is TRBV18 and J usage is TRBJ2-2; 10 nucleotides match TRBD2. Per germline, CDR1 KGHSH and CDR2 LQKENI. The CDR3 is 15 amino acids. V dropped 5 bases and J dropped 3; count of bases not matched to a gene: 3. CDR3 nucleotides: TGTGCCAGCTCAACCAGCGGGGGGGACACCGGGGAGCTGTTTTTT. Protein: CASSTSGGDTGELFF.

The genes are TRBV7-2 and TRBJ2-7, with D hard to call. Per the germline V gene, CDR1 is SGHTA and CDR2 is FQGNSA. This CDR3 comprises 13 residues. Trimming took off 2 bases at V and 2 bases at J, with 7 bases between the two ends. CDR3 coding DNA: TGTGCCAGCAGCTTAATTGTCGCCTACGAGCAGTACTTC. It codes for CASSLIVAYEQYF.

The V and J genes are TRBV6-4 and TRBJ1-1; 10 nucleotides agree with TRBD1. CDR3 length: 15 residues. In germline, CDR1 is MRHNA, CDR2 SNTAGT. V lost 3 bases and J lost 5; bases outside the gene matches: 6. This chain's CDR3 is CASSERTGGWTEAFF. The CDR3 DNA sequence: TGTGCCAGCAGTGAACGGACAGGGGGTTGGACTGAAGCTTTCTTT.

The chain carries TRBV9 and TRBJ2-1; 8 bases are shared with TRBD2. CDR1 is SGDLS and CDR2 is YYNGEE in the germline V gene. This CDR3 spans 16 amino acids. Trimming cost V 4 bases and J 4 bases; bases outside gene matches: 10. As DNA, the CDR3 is TGTGCCAGCAGCCCTCGAGCGGGGGTACAATACAATGAGCAGTTCTTC. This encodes CASSPRAGVQYNEQFF. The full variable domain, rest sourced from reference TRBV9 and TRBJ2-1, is DSGVTQTPKHLITATGQRVTLRCSPRSGDLSVYWYQQSLDQGLQFLIQYYNGEERAKGNILERFSAQQFPDLHSELNLSSLELGDSALYFCASSPRAGVQYNEQFFGPGTRLTVL.

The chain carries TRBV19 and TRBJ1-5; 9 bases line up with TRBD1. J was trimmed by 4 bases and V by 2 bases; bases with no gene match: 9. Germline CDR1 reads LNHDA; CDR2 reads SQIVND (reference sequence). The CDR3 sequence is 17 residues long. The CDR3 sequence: CASSIYAGGQGNQPQHF. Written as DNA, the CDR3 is TGTGCCAGTAGTATATATGCGGGAGGACAGGGGAATCAGCCCCAGCATTTT. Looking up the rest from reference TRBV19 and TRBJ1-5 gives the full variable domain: DGGITQSPKYLFRKEGQNVTLSCEQNLNHDAMYWYRQDPGQGLRLIYYSQIVNDFQKGDIAEGYSVSREKKESFPLTVTSAQKNPTAFYLCASSIYAGGQGNQPQHFGDGTRLSIL.

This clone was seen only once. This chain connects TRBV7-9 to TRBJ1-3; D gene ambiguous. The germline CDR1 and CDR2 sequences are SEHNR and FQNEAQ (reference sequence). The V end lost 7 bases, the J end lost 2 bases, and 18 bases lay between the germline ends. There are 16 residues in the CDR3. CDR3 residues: CASTTSSGGTGNTIYF. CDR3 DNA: TGTGCCAGCACCACCTCGTCGGGAGGGACTGGAAACACCATATATTTT.

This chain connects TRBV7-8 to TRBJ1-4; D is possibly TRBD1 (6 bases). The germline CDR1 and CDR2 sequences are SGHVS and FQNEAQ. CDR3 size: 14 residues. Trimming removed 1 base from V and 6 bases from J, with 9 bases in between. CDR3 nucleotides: TGTGCCAGCAGCTTAGTGGGGGCCGATGAAAAACTGTTTTTT. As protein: CASSLVGADEKLFF.

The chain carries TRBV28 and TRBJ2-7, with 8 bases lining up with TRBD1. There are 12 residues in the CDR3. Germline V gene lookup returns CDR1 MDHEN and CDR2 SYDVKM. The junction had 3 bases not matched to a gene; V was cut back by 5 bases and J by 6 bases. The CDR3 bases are TGTGCCAGCAGTGACAGGGGAAGCGAGCAGTACTTC. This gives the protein CASSDRGSEQYF.

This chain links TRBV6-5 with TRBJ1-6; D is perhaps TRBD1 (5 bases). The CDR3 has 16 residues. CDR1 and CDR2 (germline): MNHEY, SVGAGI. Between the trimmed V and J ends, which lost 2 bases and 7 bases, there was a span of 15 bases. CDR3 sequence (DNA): TGTGCCAGCAGTTACACCTACAGGTTTGAGAATTCACCCCTCCACTTT. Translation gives CASSYTYRFENSPLHF.

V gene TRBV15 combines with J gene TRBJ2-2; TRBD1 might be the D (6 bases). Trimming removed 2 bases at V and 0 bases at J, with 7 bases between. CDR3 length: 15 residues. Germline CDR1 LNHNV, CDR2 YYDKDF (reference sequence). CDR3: CATSRRQANTGELFF. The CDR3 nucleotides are TGTGCCACCAGCAGAAGACAGGCGAACACCGGGGAGCTGTTTTTT. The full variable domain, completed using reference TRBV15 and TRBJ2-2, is DAMVIQNPRYQVTQFGKPVTLSCSQTLNHNVMYWYQQKSSQAPKLLFHYYDKDFNNEADTPDNFQSRRPNTSFCFLDIRSPGLGDTAMYLCATSRRQANTGELFFGEGSRLTVL.

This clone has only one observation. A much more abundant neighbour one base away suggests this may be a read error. CDR3 coding DNA: TGTGCCTGGAGTGTACTAGCGGGGCACAATGAGCAGTTCTTC. Encoded protein: CAWSVLAGHNEQFF. The chain has TRBV30 and TRBJ2-1; 10 bases map to TRBD2. The CDR3 runs to 14 residues. CDR1 is GTSNPN and CDR2 is SVGIG in the germline V gene (reference sequence). V was clipped by 0 bases and J by 5 bases; unmatched bases: 1.

CDR3 region: CASSPRGRGSPLHF. The CDR3 DNA sequence: TGCGCCAGCAGCCCTCGCGGCCGGGGTTCACCCCTCCACTTT. The chain combines TRBV4-3 with TRBJ1-6; D is ambiguous. The CDR3 is 14 amino acids. V was trimmed by 4 bases and J by 9 bases, leaving 13 bases between them. Germline loops: CDR1 LGHNA, CDR2 YSLEER.

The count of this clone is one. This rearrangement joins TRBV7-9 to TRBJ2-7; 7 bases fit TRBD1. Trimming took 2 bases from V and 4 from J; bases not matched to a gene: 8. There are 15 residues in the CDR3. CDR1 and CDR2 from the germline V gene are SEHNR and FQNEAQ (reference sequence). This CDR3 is CASSLQGTEGYEQYF. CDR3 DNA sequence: TGTGCCAGCAGCTTACAAGGGACAGAGGGGTACGAGCAGTACTTC.

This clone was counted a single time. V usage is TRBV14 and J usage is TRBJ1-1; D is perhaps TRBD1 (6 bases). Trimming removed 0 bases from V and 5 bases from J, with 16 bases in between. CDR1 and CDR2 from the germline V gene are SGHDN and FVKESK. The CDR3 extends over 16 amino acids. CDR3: CASSQEEGGTRTEAFF. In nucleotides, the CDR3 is TGTGCCAGCAGCCAAGAGGAGGGGGGGACGCGTACTGAAGCTTTCTTT. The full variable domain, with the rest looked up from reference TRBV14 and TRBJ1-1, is EAGVTQFPSHSVIEKGQTVTLRCDPISGHDNLYWYRRVMGKEIKFLLHFVKESKQDESGMPNNRFLAERTGGTYSTLKVQPAELEDSGVYFCASSQEEGGTRTEAFFGQGTRLTVV.

CDR3: CASSLGQGTRDEQFF. DNA for the CDR3: TGCGCCAGCAGCTTGGGACAGGGGACCCGGGATGAGCAGTTCTTC. This rearrangement joins TRBV5-1 to TRBJ2-1; the match to TRBD1 covers 8 bases. Per germline, CDR1 SGHRS and CDR2 YFSETQ. After removal of 0 bases from V and 8 bases from J, the junction contained 7 bases not matched to a gene. The CDR3 spans 15 residues.

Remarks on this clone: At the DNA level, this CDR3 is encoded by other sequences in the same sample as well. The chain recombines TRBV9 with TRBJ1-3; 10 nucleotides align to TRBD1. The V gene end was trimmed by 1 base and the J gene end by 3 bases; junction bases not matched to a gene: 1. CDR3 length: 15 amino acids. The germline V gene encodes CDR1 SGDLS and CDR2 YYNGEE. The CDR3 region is CASSVWDRGGNTIYF. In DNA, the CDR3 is TGTGCCAGCAGCGTATGGGACAGGGGTGGAAACACCATATATTTT.

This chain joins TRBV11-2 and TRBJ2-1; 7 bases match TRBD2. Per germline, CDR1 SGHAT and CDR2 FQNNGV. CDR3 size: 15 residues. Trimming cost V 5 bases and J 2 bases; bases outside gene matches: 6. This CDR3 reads CASSHLRGAYNEQFF. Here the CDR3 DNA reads TGTGCCAGCAGCCACCTCCGGGGGGCCTACAATGAGCAGTTCTTC.

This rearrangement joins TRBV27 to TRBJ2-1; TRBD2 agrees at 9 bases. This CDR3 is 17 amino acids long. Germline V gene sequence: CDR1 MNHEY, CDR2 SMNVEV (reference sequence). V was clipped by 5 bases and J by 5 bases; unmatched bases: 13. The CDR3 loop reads CASSTKTGTSNHNEQFF. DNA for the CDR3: TGTGCCAGCAGTACAAAAACCGGGACTAGCAACCACAATGAGCAGTTCTTC.

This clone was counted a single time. Here the CDR3 reads CASSVGGGSNTGELFF. In DNA form, the CDR3 reads TGTGCCAGCAGCGTAGGGGGAGGGTCTAACACCGGGGAGCTGTTTTTT. This chain connects TRBV9 to TRBJ2-2, with 7 bases lining up with TRBD2. The J segment lost 2 bases and the V segment lost 0 bases, leaving 4 bases of the junction unmatched. Germline V gene lookup returns CDR1 SGDLS and CDR2 YYNGEE. This CDR3 comprises 16 residues.

The CDR3 loop is CASSLGQGGYTYEQYF. As DNA, the CDR3 is TGTGCCAGCAGTTTAGGACAGGGAGGATACACCTACGAGCAGTACTTC. V usage is TRBV27 and J usage is TRBJ2-7, with 8 bases aligning to TRBD1. Germline V lookup: CDR1 MNHEY, CDR2 SMNVEV (reference sequence). With V trimmed by 2 bases and J by 2 bases, 8 bases remained unmatched. This CDR3 is built from 16 residues.

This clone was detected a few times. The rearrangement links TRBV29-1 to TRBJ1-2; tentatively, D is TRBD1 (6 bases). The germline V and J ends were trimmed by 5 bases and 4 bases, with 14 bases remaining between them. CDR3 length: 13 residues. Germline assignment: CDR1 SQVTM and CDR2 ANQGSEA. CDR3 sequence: CSVRTGLTYGYTF. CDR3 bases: TGCAGCGTTAGAACAGGGCTCACCTATGGCTACACCTTC.

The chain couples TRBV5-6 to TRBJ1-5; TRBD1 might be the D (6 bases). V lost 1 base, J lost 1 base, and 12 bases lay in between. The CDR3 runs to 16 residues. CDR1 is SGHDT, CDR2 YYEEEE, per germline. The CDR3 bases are TGTGCCAGCAGCTTGCGGGTGACAGGAAGCAATCAGCCCCAGCATTTT. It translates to CASSLRVTGSNQPQHF. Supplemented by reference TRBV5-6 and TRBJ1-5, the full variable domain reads DAGVTQSPTHLIKTRGQQVTLRCSPKSGHDTVSWYQQALGQGPQFIFQYYEEEERQRGNFPDRFSGHQFPNYSSELNVNALLLGDSALYLCASSLRVTGSNQPQHFGDGTRLSIL.

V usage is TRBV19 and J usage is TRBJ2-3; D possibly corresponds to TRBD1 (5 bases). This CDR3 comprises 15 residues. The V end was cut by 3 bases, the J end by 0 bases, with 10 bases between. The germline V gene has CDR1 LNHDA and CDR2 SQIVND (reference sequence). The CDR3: CASSIQDKSTDTQYF. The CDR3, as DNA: TGTGCCAGTAGTATCCAGGACAAGAGCACAGATACGCAGTATTTT.

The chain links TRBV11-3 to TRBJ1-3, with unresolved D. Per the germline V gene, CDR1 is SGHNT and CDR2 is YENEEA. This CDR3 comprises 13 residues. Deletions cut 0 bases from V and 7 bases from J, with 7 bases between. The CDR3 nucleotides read TGTGCCAGCAGCTTAGATCGGTTGAACACCATATATTTT. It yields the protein CASSLDRLNTIYF.

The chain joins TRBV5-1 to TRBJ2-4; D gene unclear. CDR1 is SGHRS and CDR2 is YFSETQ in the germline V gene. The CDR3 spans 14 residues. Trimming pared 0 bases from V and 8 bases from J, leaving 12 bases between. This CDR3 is CASSLDGPRDIQYF. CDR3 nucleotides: TGCGCCAGCAGCTTGGACGGTCCTCGAGACATTCAGTACTTC.

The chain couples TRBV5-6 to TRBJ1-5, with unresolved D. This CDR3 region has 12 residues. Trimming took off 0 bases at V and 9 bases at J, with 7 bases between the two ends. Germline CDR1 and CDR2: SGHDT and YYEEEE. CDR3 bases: TGTGCCAGCAGCTTGGGAGCCCGGCCCCAGCATTTT. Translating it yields CASSLGARPQHF.

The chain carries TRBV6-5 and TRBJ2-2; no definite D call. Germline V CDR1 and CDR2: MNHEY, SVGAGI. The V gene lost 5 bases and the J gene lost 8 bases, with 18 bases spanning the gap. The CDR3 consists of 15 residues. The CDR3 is CASSLPRRRGGELFF. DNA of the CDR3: TGTGCCAGCAGTCTTCCGAGACGCCGAGGAGGGGAGCTGTTTTTT.